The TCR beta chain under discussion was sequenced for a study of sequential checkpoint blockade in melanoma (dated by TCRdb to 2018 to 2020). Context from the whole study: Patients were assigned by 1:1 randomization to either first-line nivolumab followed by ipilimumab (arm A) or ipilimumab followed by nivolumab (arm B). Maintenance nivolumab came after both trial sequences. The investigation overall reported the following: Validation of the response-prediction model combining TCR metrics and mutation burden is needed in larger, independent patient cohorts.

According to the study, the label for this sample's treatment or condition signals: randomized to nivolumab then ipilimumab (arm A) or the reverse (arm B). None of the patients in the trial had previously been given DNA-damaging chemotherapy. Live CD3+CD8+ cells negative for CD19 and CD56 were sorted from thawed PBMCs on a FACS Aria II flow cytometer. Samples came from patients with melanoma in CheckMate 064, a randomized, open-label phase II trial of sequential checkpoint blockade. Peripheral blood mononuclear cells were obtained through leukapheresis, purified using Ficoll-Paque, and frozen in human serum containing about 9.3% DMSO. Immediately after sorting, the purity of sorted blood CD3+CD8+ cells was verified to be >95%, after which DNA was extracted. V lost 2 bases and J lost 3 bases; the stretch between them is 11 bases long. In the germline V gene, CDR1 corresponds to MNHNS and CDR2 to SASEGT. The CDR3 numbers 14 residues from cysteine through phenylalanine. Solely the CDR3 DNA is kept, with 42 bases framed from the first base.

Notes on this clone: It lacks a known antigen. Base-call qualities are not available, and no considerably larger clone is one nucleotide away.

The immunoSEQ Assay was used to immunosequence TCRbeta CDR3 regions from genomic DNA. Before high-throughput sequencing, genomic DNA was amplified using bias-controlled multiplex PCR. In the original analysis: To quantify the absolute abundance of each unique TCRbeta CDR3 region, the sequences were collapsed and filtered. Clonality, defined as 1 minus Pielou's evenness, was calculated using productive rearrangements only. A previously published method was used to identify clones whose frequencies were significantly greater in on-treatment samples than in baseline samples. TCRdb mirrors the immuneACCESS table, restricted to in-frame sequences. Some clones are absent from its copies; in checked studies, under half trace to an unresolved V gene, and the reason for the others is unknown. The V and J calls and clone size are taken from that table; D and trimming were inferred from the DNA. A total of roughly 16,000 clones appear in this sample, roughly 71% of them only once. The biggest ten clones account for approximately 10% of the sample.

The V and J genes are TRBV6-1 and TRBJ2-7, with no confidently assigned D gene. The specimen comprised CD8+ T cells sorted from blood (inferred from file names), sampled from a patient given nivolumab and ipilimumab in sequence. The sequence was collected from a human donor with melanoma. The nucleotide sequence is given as TGTGCCAGCAGTGAAAACACCTCCGTCTACGAGCAGTACTTC. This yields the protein CASSENTSVYEQYF.